This T cell receptor (beta chain) was profiled in a study of tumor-infiltrating lymphocytes in primary liver carcinoma. Overall study context: The patients included men and women who were aged 30 to 69 years.

Details on this clonotype: One end of the junction fails to match germline, which may point to a read error.

Unsorted whole blood yielded the blood RNA, and germline DNA was also extracted. Reverse transcription of 500 ng total RNA with a constant-region primer produced TCR beta cDNA. For TCR beta, libraries were produced by three nested multiplex PCR rounds using slightly modified ARM-PCR. TRBV1-TRBV30 forward primers paired with a C-beta reverse primer were used in the first two PCR rounds, which ran 9 to 10 cycles each. From the multiplex PCR reads, TCRdb called clonotypes with MiXCR, one entry per CDR3 protein. The repertoire holds about 200,000 distinct CDR3 sequences, with around 60% as singletons. The CDR3 covers 12 residues.

The origin of this receptor is a woman aged 55-70 years with primary liver carcinoma and hepatitis B virus infection. Sequencing was carried out using peripheral blood. The chain is built from TRBV12-3 or TRBV12-4 and TRBJ2-1, with D possibly being TRBD1 or TRBD2 (5 bases each). In nucleotides, the CDR3 is TGTGCCAGCCGGGGCGGTTACAATGAGGAGTTCTTC. This codes for CASRGGYNEEFF.